The 25 T cell receptor beta chains below come from one sample, sequenced in a study of control samples from healthy donors and cancer patients. Profiled with immunoSEQ multiplex PCR; TCRdb holds only in-frame clones, not every one. In the table there are some 160,000 clones, roughly 90% of which are singletons. Sequencing was done on a sample of blood. The origin of the receptors is a woman aged 25 to 39 in good health.

The chain combines TRBV9 with TRBJ2-2; no clear D. Germline CDR1 SGDLS, CDR2 YYNGEE. This CDR3 region has 14 residues. V dropped 4 bases and J dropped 0 bases, with 7 bases sitting between them. The CDR3 region is CASSFSSNTGELFF. The DNA of the CDR3 is TGTGCCAGCAGCTTCAGCTCGAACACCGGGGAGCTGTTTTTT.

This clone was observed a single time. The chain couples TRBV7-2 to TRBJ2-5; D call uncertain. Deletions cut 4 bases from V and 5 bases from J, with 14 bases between. The CDR3 runs 14 residues. The germline CDR1 and CDR2 sequences are SGHTA and FQGNSA. The CDR3: CASSYPRSLETQYF. CDR3 nucleotides: TGTGCCAGCAGCTACCCCAGAAGCCTTGAGACCCAGTACTTC.

This clone has only one observation. The chain links TRBV1 to TRBJ2-1; whether TRBD2, the table's D call, matches the DNA was not checked. TRBV1 is annotated as a pseudogene. This CDR3 is built from 11 residues. In nucleotides, the CDR3 is TGCACCAGCAGCCCCCGGGTGGTCGGGTTCTTC. It yields the protein CTSSPRVVGFF.

This clone showed up just once. CDR3 region: CASSPLGKTAVGELFF. The CDR3, as DNA: TGTGCCAGCTCACCGTTGGGAAAGACTGCGGTCGGGGAGCTGTTTTTT. The gene calls are TRBV18 and TRBJ2-2; D remains unclear. V was cut by 3 bases and J by 7 bases, with 18 bases left in between. The CDR3 covers 16 residues. The germline CDR1 and CDR2 sequences are KGHSH and LQKENI.

The chain couples TRBV5-8 to TRBJ2-3; D not resolved. V was pared by 3 bases and J by 0 bases, with 14 bases between. Germline CDR1 reads SGHTS; CDR2 reads YDEGEE. This CDR3 contains 16 residues. The CDR3 sequence: CASSWERISSTDTQYF. The CDR3, as DNA: TGTGCCAGCAGCTGGGAAAGGATCTCTAGCACAGATACGCAGTATTTT.

The chain combines TRBV7-9 with TRBJ2-1; D is undetermined. CDR3 length: 13 residues. Germline V gene data show CDR1 as SEHNR and CDR2 as FQNEAQ (reference sequence). Trimming stripped 5 bases from V and 4 bases from J, with 9 bases between. As DNA, the CDR3 is TGTGCCAGCAGCGCCGGCCCTTACAATGAGCAGTTCTTC. This translates into CASSAGPYNEQFF.

This clone was observed once. V gene TRBV18 combines with J gene TRBJ2-3, with no clear D. Germline V lookup: CDR1 KGHSH, CDR2 LQKENI. The CDR3 totals 10 residues. V was pared by 5 bases and J by 4 bases, with 1 base between. For the CDR3, the DNA is TGTGCCAGCTCAGCAGATACGCAGTATTTT. Its translation: CASSADTQYF.

V is TRBV7-5 and J is TRBJ1-5. TRBV7-5 is termed a pseudogene. The CDR3 is 12 residues long. The CDR3 nucleotides read TGTGTCAGAAGCTTAGTAATGGGGGCCCAGCATTTT. Translated, it gives CVRSLVMGAQHF.

V gene TRBV2 combines with J gene TRBJ2-1; unclear D gene. CDR1 SNHLY and CDR2 FYNNEI come from the germline V gene. Deletions cut 5 bases from V and 7 bases from J, with 6 bases between. The CDR3 contains 11 residues. CDR3 loop: CASSWSNEQFF. CDR3 DNA: TGTGCCAGCAGTTGGTCGAATGAGCAGTTCTTC.

The chain has TRBV27 and TRBJ1-6; a possible D gene is TRBD1 (5 bases). The length of the CDR3 is 13 residues. The germline V gene encodes CDR1 MNHEY and CDR2 SMNVEV (reference sequence). The V end lost 8 bases, the J end lost 6 bases, and 11 bases lay between the germline ends. The DNA for the CDR3 is TGTGCCAGCGGCCTCCAGGGTAATTCACCCCTCCACTTT. It encodes CASGLQGNSPLHF.

The rearrangement links TRBV4-1 to TRBJ2-7; 9 positions match TRBD1. V trimming: 6 bases; J trimming: 4 bases; junction bases outside the gene matches: 16. This CDR3 region has 17 residues. Germline V gene sequence: CDR1 MGHRA, CDR2 YSYEKL. For the CDR3, the DNA is TGCGCCAGCAGATATTCCCCACCCGGGACAGGGTTGTACGAGCAGTACTTC. It encodes CASRYSPPGTGLYEQYF.

V usage is TRBV6-5 and J usage is TRBJ2-2; no firm D call. The CDR3 length is 12 residues. Germline-derived CDR1 and CDR2 are MNHEY and SVGAGI. Trimming shortened V by 1 base and J by 3 bases, and 0 bases separated the two germline ends. CDR3 amino acids: CASSYYTGELFF. The CDR3 coding sequence is TGTGCCAGCAGTTACTACACCGGGGAGCTGTTTTTT.

A note on this clone: One junction end does not reproduce the germline sequence, and a read error may be involved. CDR3 protein: CASSLGKDTQYF. CDR3 nucleotides: TGTGCCAGCAGCTTAGGAAAAGATACGCAGTATTTT. The V and J genes are TRBV12-3 or TRBV12-4 and TRBJ2-3, with D hard to call. There are 12 residues in the CDR3.

The chain employs TRBV3-1 (or the pseudogene TRBV3-2) and TRBJ1-1; no clear D gene. The CDR3 runs to 13 residues. The germline CDR1 and CDR2 sequences are LGHDT and YNNKEL (reference sequence). The V gene lost 6 bases and the J gene lost 9 bases, with 17 bases spanning the gap. The CDR3 DNA sequence: TGTGCCAGCAGACTGCGGGCACACGGCCAAGCTTTCTTT. This sequence encodes CASRLRAHGQAFF.

The V gene is TRBV19, the J gene TRBJ1-6; D is unclear. CDR1 is LNHDA, CDR2 SQIVND, per germline (reference sequence). The CDR3 loop spans 12 amino acids. Deletions cut 10 bases from V and 14 bases from J, with 18 bases between. CDR3 protein: CATADSTGALHF. Here the CDR3 DNA reads TGTGCCACCGCGGACTCTACTGGGGCCCTCCACTTT.

The V and J genes are TRBV28 and TRBJ1-1, with D unresolved. The ends were cut back, 3 bases at V and 0 bases at J, with 8 bases in the middle. CDR1 and CDR2 from the germline V gene are MDHEN and SYDVKM. The CDR3 has 14 amino acids. The CDR3 DNA reads TGTGCCAGCAGTTTTTGGGCCATGAACACTGAAGCTTTCTTT. Translating it yields CASSFWAMNTEAFF.

J is TRBJ1-6 and V is TRBV9; D is undetermined. The V and J ends lost 0 bases and 7 bases respectively, with 11 bases between them. Looked up from germline, CDR1 is SGDLS and CDR2 is YYNGEE. This CDR3 spans 15 amino acids. The CDR3: CASSVGEDQNSPLHF. CDR3 bases: TGTGCCAGCAGCGTAGGTGAGGATCAAAATTCACCCCTCCACTTT.

The rearrangement joins TRBV15 to TRBJ1-5, with a possible D match to TRBD1 (5 bases). Germline-derived CDR1 and CDR2 are LNHNV and YYDKDF (reference sequence). This CDR3 has 15 amino acids. Trimming stripped 0 bases from V and 7 bases from J, with 13 bases between. The CDR3 DNA reads TGTGCCACCAGCAGAGATAGGGGTCTTAACCAGCCCCAGCATTTT. This sequence encodes CATSRDRGLNQPQHF.

J is TRBJ2-3 and V is TRBV30, with D uncertain. Trimming cost V 2 bases and J 0 bases, with 9 bases left between them. The CDR3 covers 14 residues. CDR1 is GTSNPN, CDR2 SVGIG, per germline (reference sequence). The CDR3 DNA follows: TGTGCCTGGAGTATATCAGATAGCACAGATACGCAGTATTTT. Protein product: CAWSISDSTDTQYF.

The chain combines TRBV10-2 with TRBJ1-5; D not resolved. Trimming took 7 bases from V and 6 from J, leaving 10 bases between them. This CDR3 has 12 residues. Germline CDR1 WSHSY, CDR2 SAAADI. The CDR3 loop reads CASTEYGQPQHF. The CDR3 DNA follows: TGCGCCAGCACCGAGTACGGTCAGCCCCAGCATTTT.

This clone was detected a few times. This sequence joins TRBV9 and TRBJ1-6, with 9 nucleotides matching TRBD1. Germline-derived CDR1 and CDR2 are SGDLS and YYNGEE. There are 15 residues in the CDR3. Trimming removed 0 bases from V and 9 bases from J; junction bases left unmatched: 4. CDR3 sequence (DNA): TGTGCCAGCAGCGTAGAAGGACAGGGGTTTTCACCCCTCCACTTT. Translated, it gives CASSVEGQGFSPLHF.

This sequence joins TRBV18 and TRBJ1-4, with D perhaps TRBD1 (5 bases). The germline V gene encodes CDR1 KGHSH and CDR2 LQKENI. V was cut by 3 bases and J by 8 bases, with 10 bases left in between. The CDR3 totals 13 residues. CDR3 loop: CASSPRELEKLFF. DNA for the CDR3: TGTGCCAGCTCACCCAGGGAATTGGAAAAACTGTTTTTT.

V is TRBV4-3 and J is TRBJ2-7; 7 bases are shared with TRBD1. Germline loops: CDR1 LGHNA, CDR2 YSLEER. The CDR3 has 13 residues. V was clipped by 4 bases and J by 4 bases; unmatched bases: 4. The CDR3 region is CASSRDRFYEQYF. The CDR3 DNA is TGCGCCAGCAGCCGGGACAGATTTTACGAGCAGTACTTC.

This chain joins TRBV7-9 and TRBJ1-3; D uncertain. This CDR3 spans 16 amino acids. The V and J ends lost 0 bases and 1 base respectively, with 10 bases between them. Germline CDR1 is SEHNR and CDR2 is FQNEAQ (reference sequence). The CDR3 here is CASSLAYSASGNTIYF. CDR3 DNA: TGTGCCAGCAGCTTAGCTTACAGTGCATCTGGAAACACCATATATTTT.

The genes are TRBV5-4 and TRBJ2-5, with TRBD2 identical over 11 bases. CDR3 length: 16 residues. Trimming took 2 bases from V and 1 from J; bases not matched to a gene: 4. Germline V gives CDR1 SGHNT, CDR2 YYREEE (reference sequence). The CDR3 here is CASSLPGTSGQETQYF. The CDR3 nucleotides are TGTGCCAGCAGCTTACCGGGGACTAGCGGCCAAGAGACCCAGTACTTC.